One and the same sample provided the 20 T cell receptor beta chains below, sequenced in a study of OX40 agonist ivuxolimab in advanced cancers. Sequencing used immunoSEQ multiplex PCR; TCRdb keeps in-frame clones, though not all of them. The table shows about 40,000 clones, with 82% occurring only once. Here the sequenced sample was CD4+ or CD8+ T cells sorted from blood, taken in a trial of the OX40 agonist ivuxolimab. The receptors shown here come from an adult with an advanced solid tumor such as melanoma, head and neck, liver or kidney cancer.

A word on this clone: The sample carries other DNA sequences with the same CDR3. The chain combines TRBV9 with TRBJ2-2; D uncertain. Germline CDR1 SGDLS, CDR2 YYNGEE. Trimming removed 0 bases at V and 5 bases at J, with 5 bases between. This CDR3 contains 13 residues. The CDR3 spells CASSVGLTGELFF. The CDR3 DNA is TGTGCCAGCAGCGTAGGACTTACCGGGGAGCTGTTTTTT. The complete variable domain, with remaining parts taken from reference TRBV9 and TRBJ2-2, reads DSGVTQTPKHLITATGQRVTLRCSPRSGDLSVYWYQQSLDQGLQFLIQYYNGEERAKGNILERFSAQQFPDLHSELNLSSLELGDSALYFCASSVGLTGELFFGEGSRLTVL.

V and J are TRBV9 and TRBJ2-7; 8 nucleotides agree with TRBD1. There are 14 residues in the CDR3. Per the germline V gene, CDR1 is SGDLS and CDR2 is YYNGEE. The trim removed 4 bases at V and 4 bases at J, leaving 7 bases unmatched. CDR3: CASSFTGTGYEQYF. In nucleotides, the CDR3 is TGTGCCAGCAGCTTCACCGGGACAGGATACGAGCAGTACTTC.

In nucleotides, the CDR3 is TGTGCCAGCAGCTTTAGTTATTTAGGTCGGGAGGCAGATACGCAGTATTTT. Its protein product is CASSFSYLGREADTQYF. The rearrangement uses TRBV7-9 and TRBJ2-3; 7 nucleotides line up with TRBD2. With 3 bases clipped from V and 4 bases from J, the junction kept 13 bases outside the gene matches. The CDR3 spans 17 residues. The germline V gene encodes CDR1 SEHNR and CDR2 FQNEAQ (reference sequence). Full variable domain (outside the CDR3, taken from reference TRBV7-9 and TRBJ2-3): DTGVSQNPRHKITKRGQNVTFRCDPISEHNRLYWYRQTLGQGPEFLTYFQNEAQLEKSRLLSDRFSAERPKGSFSTLEIQRTEQGDSAMYLCASSFSYLGREADTQYFGPGTRLTVL.

The chain combines TRBV19 with TRBJ1-5, with 10 bases lining up with TRBD1. Germline lookup yields CDR1 LNHDA and CDR2 SQIVND (reference sequence). V lost 6 bases, J lost 6 bases, and 8 bases stayed unmatched. The CDR3 covers 15 residues. CDR3 in amino acids: CASRNWTGGGQPQHF. CDR3 in DNA: TGTGCCAGTAGAAATTGGACAGGGGGGGGTCAGCCCCAGCATTTT.

The rearrangement uses TRBV7-2 and TRBJ2-7; possible D gene TRBD1, 5 bases. Deletions cut 3 bases from V and 2 bases from J, with 14 bases between. This CDR3 is 15 amino acids long. The germline V gene encodes CDR1 SGHTA and CDR2 FQGNSA. The CDR3 protein is CASSLGQTGTYEQYF. CDR3 DNA sequence: TGTGCCAGCAGCTTGGGGCAGACTGGAACCTACGAGCAGTACTTC.

This clone was counted once. The chain joins TRBV15 to TRBJ2-7, with no clear D. Trimming left V 2 bases short and J 2 bases short, with 13 bases between. Germline CDR1 and CDR2: LNHNV and YYDKDF (reference sequence). The CDR3 spans 15 residues. Written as DNA, the CDR3 is TGTGCCACCAGCAGATCCCCTGGCCAGACCTACGAGCAGTACTTC. It encodes CATSRSPGQTYEQYF.

V and J are TRBV7-2 and TRBJ2-3; D not certain. This CDR3 contains 15 residues. Trimming removed 2 bases from V and 0 bases from J, with 9 bases in between. CDR1 SGHTA and CDR2 FQGNSA come from the germline V gene. CDR3 DNA sequence: TGTGCCAGCAGCTTACAAAGCCCAAGCACAGATACGCAGTATTTT. Encoded protein: CASSLQSPSTDTQYF.

A single count supports this clone. J is TRBJ2-3 and V is TRBV7-2; 10 bases agree with TRBD2. The J segment lost 5 bases and the V segment lost 8 bases, leaving 13 bases of the junction unmatched. The length of the CDR3 is 16 residues. Germline CDR1 and CDR2: SGHTA and FQGNSA. CDR3 sequence: CASGVVSGRREDTQYF. CDR3 DNA sequence: TGTGCCAGCGGAGTAGTTAGCGGGAGGAGGGAAGATACGCAGTATTTT.

CDR3 amino acids: CASSVNGYEQYF. The CDR3 nucleotides read TGTGCCAGCAGTGTTAACGGCTACGAGCAGTACTTC. The chain employs TRBV2 and TRBJ2-7; D is unclear. The V and J ends lost 4 bases and 3 bases respectively, with 7 bases between them. Germline V gene data show CDR1 as SNHLY and CDR2 as FYNNEI. The CDR3 runs to 12 residues.

This chain uses TRBV4-3 with TRBJ2-2; D assignment may be TRBD1 or TRBD2 (7 bases each). CDR3 length equals 16 residues. V was pared by 4 bases and J by 4 bases, with 16 bases between. The V gene's germline CDR1 is LGHNA and CDR2 YSLEER. CDR3 in DNA: TGCGCCAGCAGCCGAGGAGACAGGGAGGGCACCGGGGAGCTGTTTTTT. Encoded protein: CASSRGDREGTGELFF.

The chain combines TRBV7-9 with TRBJ1-4; 8 positions match TRBD1. Germline values: CDR1 SEHNR, CDR2 FQNEAQ (reference sequence). The CDR3 is made up of 17 amino acids. V lost 1 base to trimming and J lost 1 base; unmatched junction nucleotides: 5. The CDR3 sequence: CASSLGQGRGTNEKLFF. Here the CDR3 DNA reads TGTGCCAGCAGCTTAGGACAGGGGAGGGGAACTAATGAAAAACTGTTTTTT.

J is TRBJ2-7 and V is TRBV19, with no clear D. Germline CDR1 reads LNHDA; CDR2 reads SQIVND (reference sequence). The CDR3 is 13 amino acids. Trimming removed 3 bases at V and 2 bases at J, with 8 bases between. CDR3 nucleotide sequence: TGTGCCAGTAGTATCGCGCAGACCTACGAGCAGTACTTC. Translating it yields CASSIAQTYEQYF.

The chain couples TRBV7-2 to TRBJ1-2, with 7 bases that match TRBD1. The CDR3 sequence is 14 residues long. CDR1 and CDR2 from the germline V gene are SGHTA and FQGNSA. Losses at the gene ends were 5 bases for V and 5 bases for J; bases not matched to a gene: 8. In nucleotides, the CDR3 is TGTGCCAGCAGCCCCGGGACAGCCTCTTATGGCTACACCTTC. Translation gives CASSPGTASYGYTF.

The chain joins TRBV4-1 to TRBJ2-6; D gene uncertain. Trimming left V 4 bases short and J 0 bases short, with 16 bases between. Germline V gene data show CDR1 as MGHRA and CDR2 as YSYEKL. CDR3 size: 18 residues. CDR3 amino acids: CASSLPWTFYSGANVLTF. CDR3 nucleotide sequence: TGCGCCAGCAGCCTCCCTTGGACGTTTTACTCTGGGGCCAACGTCCTGACTTTC.

This clone was seen only once. CDR3 residues: CASSLATGRVYGYTF. The CDR3 DNA follows: TGTGCCAGCAGCTTAGCAACAGGGCGGGTCTATGGCTACACCTTC. This chain uses TRBV7-9 with TRBJ1-2; a weak D match, TRBD1 (6 bases). The V and J ends lost 0 bases and 4 bases respectively, with 12 bases between them. Germline V gene data show CDR1 as SEHNR and CDR2 as FQNEAQ (reference sequence). This CDR3 has 15 amino acids. The complete variable domain, with remaining parts taken from reference TRBV7-9 and TRBJ1-2, reads DTGVSQNPRHKITKRGQNVTFRCDPISEHNRLYWYRQTLGQGPEFLTYFQNEAQLEKSRLLSDRFSAERPKGSFSTLEIQRTEQGDSAMYLCASSLATGRVYGYTFGSGTRLTVV.

This clone appeared a few times. The chain recombines TRBV6-6 with TRBJ2-1, with 8 bases fitting TRBD2. The CDR3 sequence is 16 residues long. The ends lost 6 bases at V and 0 bases at J; junction bases unmatched: 7. Per germline, CDR1 MNHNY and CDR2 SVGAGI (reference sequence). The CDR3 nucleotides are TGTGCCAGCAGGTATAGCGGGGCGAGCTCCTACAATGAGCAGTTCTTC. It codes for CASRYSGASSYNEQFF.

The CDR3 DNA is TGTGCCAGCAGTTTATCGATAATAACGGTTAATAGACTCTCCTACAATGAGCAGTTCTTC. It codes for CASSLSIITVNRLSYNEQFF. The chain combines TRBV27 with TRBJ2-1; no clear D gene. Trimming removed 0 bases at V and 0 bases at J, with 21 bases between. Germline V gives CDR1 MNHEY, CDR2 SMNVEV (reference sequence). The CDR3 extends over 20 amino acids.

In its sample, this clone was seen once. The genes are TRBV7-2 and TRBJ2-7; D is unresolved. CDR1 is SGHTA, CDR2 FQGNSA, per germline. The length of the CDR3 is 12 residues. V gave up 6 bases and J gave up 7 bases, with 13 bases separating them. CDR3 residues: CASSRDLEEQYF. The CDR3 DNA is TGTGCCAGCAGTCGCGATCTGGAGGAGCAGTACTTC.

The chain uses TRBV2 and TRBJ2-5, with D perhaps matching TRBD2 (6 bases). Germline assignment: CDR1 SNHLY and CDR2 FYNNEI. V lost 4 bases and J lost 7, with 22 bases in between. The CDR3 is made up of 16 amino acids. CDR3 amino acids: CASSVGSGSARGTQYF. The DNA of the CDR3 is TGTGCCAGCAGTGTTGGTAGCGGATCGGCGAGGGGGACCCAGTACTTC. The variable domain in full, completed from reference TRBV2 and TRBJ2-5, reads EPEVTQTPSHQVTQMGQEVILRCVPISNHLYFYWYRQILGQKVEFLVSFYNNEISEKSEIFDDQFSVERPDGSNFTLKIRSTKLEDSAMYFCASSVGSGSARGTQYFGPGTRLLVL.

J is TRBJ2-3 and V is TRBV5-1; D gene uncertain. The CDR3 extends over 15 amino acids. V shed 0 bases and J shed 0 bases, with 8 bases lying between them. Germline V gene data show CDR1 as SGHRS and CDR2 as YFSETQ. CDR3 sequence reads: CASSLAWGSTDTQYF. CDR3 bases: TGCGCCAGCAGCTTGGCATGGGGAAGCACAGATACGCAGTATTTT.